This entry features one TCR beta chain sequence. The sample comes from a study of T cell responses to AZD1222 COVID-19 vaccine. Assay: immunoSEQ multiplex PCR; the TCRdb copy retains only in-frame clones and omits some. The sample has roughly 150,000 clones; approximately 88% are singletons. CDR1 MNHEY and CDR2 SVGAGI come from the germline V gene. The CDR3 consists of 16 residues. Trimming cost V 3 bases and J 0 bases, with 9 bases left between them. The V gene is TRBV6-5, the J gene TRBJ2-6; no clear D. The sequence derives from an adult in good health. The source material was peripheral blood, sampled on day 0 of AZD1222 vaccination. CDR3 amino acids: CASSYGLGSGANVLTF. For the CDR3, the DNA is TGTGCCAGCAGTTATGGGTTGGGCTCTGGGGCCAACGTCCTGACTTTC.